This TCR beta chain was profiled in a study of blood T cell repertoires in COVID-19 (dated by TCRdb to the early 2020s). As for the study more broadly: Collaborator samples came from the United States, Italy and Spain and covered acute and convalescent phases of COVID-19. The samples were drawn from the first 160 participants of the ongoing ImmuneRACE study and from 950 to 1,500 subjects provided by 6 global collaborators. The repertoires were released in a freely available public database meant as a resource for research on the immune response to SARS-CoV-2. The prospective study material was composed of cDNA or gDNA derived from T cells, B-cell-depleted T cells, or PBMCs. HLA class I and class II types, where available, came from metadata supplied by the sample provider rather than from assay-based typing. A de-identified subject ID, COVID-19 status, age in years and sex were almost always included in the sample metadata. The dataset comprised deeply sampled blood TCRbeta repertoires from subjects exposed to, actively infected with, or recovered from COVID-19.

In the prospective study, participants were about 18 to 90 years old, resided in about two dozen geographic areas of the United States, and were enrolled through a virtual design. Cohort assignment in the prospective study relied on participant-reported clinical history from a screening survey and a study questionnaire. Exposed participants had been in contact, within 2 weeks of entering the study, with a person who had a PCR-confirmed or clinician-diagnosed case of COVID-19. Mobile phlebotomists in the prospective study collected whole blood, serum and a nasopharyngeal or oropharyngeal swab from every participant. Participants in the prospective study had the option to provide additional blood draws and questionnaires over a roughly 2-month period. Before DNA extraction, prospective study blood samples were shipped either frozen or at room temperature. Study-wide findings and limitations: The quantity of clinical and demographic metadata differed by source and by participant and was supplied without curation.

As for this clone: What antigen it recognizes has not been identified. There are no base qualities to consult, and no much larger clone falls within one base.

The junction carries 8 bases between V and J, which are trimmed by 3 bases and 3 bases respectively. From its cysteine to its phenylalanine, the CDR3 spans 13 amino acids. Just the 39-base CDR3 DNA is kept, in frame starting at base 1. CDR1 and CDR2, looked up from the germline V gene, are KGHSH and LQKENI. TCRbeta CDR3 regions were amplified from genomic DNA by means of the immunoSEQ Assay, a bias-controlled multiplex PCR. Turning to the authors' computational methods: Within the assay, amplification of reference gene primers was used to estimate how many nucleated cells each sample contained. To quantify the absolute abundance of each unique TCRbeta CDR3 rearrangement, sequence reads were collapsed and filtered. For each sample, productive Simpson clonality was calculated as the square root of Simpson's diversity index across productive rearrangements. This is the immuneACCESS table as TCRdb keeps it, with only in-frame sequences that have V and J called. A part of the clones is gone; compared with another copy, unresolved V genes explain less than half, and the rest is unexplained. V and J calls and clone size are given by that table; D and trimming were obtained from the DNA. Here the sample has some 290,000 clones; approximately 90% occur a single time. The top ten clonotypes cover 3% to 5% of the sample.

Sequencing used PBMCs or T cells enriched from blood (not recorded which). The rearrangement joined TRBV18 to TRBJ1-2, with the D gene not clear enough to name. The receptor was derived from a woman aged 25 to 39 who had been exposed to COVID-19. CDR3 loop: CASSPNSYYGYTF. The DNA reads as follows: TGTGCCAGCTCACCGAACAGCTACTATGGCTACACCTTC.